This TCR beta chain was retrieved from a study of early T cells in non-severe SARS-CoV-2 infection. MiXCR, run by TCRdb on the 5' RACE reads, gives a single entry per CDR3 protein. Of around 99,000 distinct CDR3 sequences listed, around 10% are singletons. Germline CDR1 reads MNHEY; CDR2 reads SVGAGI. J lost 1 base, V lost 2 bases, and 5 bases had no gene match. The CDR3 contains 15 residues. The specimen sequenced was whole blood. The V call is TRBV6-5, the J call TRBJ2-7; the match to TRBD1 covers 7 bases. The sequence was obtained from an adult who was a healthcare worker with PCR-confirmed SARS-CoV-2 infection or an uninfected control (not recorded which). This CDR3 is CASSYLGTASYEQYF. As DNA, the CDR3 is TGTGCCAGCAGTTACCTCGGGACAGCATCCTACGAGCAGTACTTC.